The rows below give T cell receptor beta chains drawn from one sample of a study of cytomegalovirus exposure and HLA in healthy donors. Only in-frame clones appear in the TCRdb table, and some are missing; sequencing was by immunoSEQ multiplex PCR. The sample has about 360,000 clones; roughly 85% are singletons. The material sequenced was PBMCs. The receptors stem from a woman between 18 and 29 years old in good health and CMV-seronegative. The CDR3 runs from the conserved cysteine through the conserved F or W. Each record gives: CDR3 protein, CDR3 DNA, clone size, J gene, D gene, V gene, CDR3 length. The D gene is left open where the match is weak. Clone size is shown for a subset of rows, as once, few, many or a class of expanded clone.

cdr3_aa: CASSYGLEETQYF
cdr3_nt: TGTGCCAGCAGTTACGGCCTGGAAGAGACCCAGTACTTC
clone_size: NA
j_call: TRBJ2-5
d_call: NA
v_call: TRBV6-6
cdr3_length: 13

cdr3_aa: CAISPGIMNTEAFF
cdr3_nt: TGTGCCATCAGTCCCGGGATAATGAACACTGAAGCTTTCTTT
clone_size: once
j_call: TRBJ1-1
d_call: NA
v_call: TRBV10-3
cdr3_length: 14

cdr3_aa: CASSLVAGLLAGQETQYF
cdr3_nt: TGTGCCAGCAGCTTAGTTGCGGGGTTGCTAGCGGGGCAAGAGACCCAGTACTTC
clone_size: once
j_call: TRBJ2-5
d_call: TRBD2
v_call: TRBV7-2
cdr3_length: 18

cdr3_aa: CASSEAPGQGNQPQHF
cdr3_nt: TGTGCCAGCAGTGAAGCTCCGGGACAGGGCAATCAGCCCCAGCATTTT
clone_size: NA
j_call: TRBJ1-5
d_call: TRBD1
v_call: TRBV6-1
cdr3_length: 16

cdr3_aa: CASSPGQFSSYNEQFF
cdr3_nt: TGTGCCAGCAGTCCTGGACAGTTCAGCTCCTACAATGAGCAGTTCTTC
clone_size: NA
j_call: TRBJ2-1
d_call: NA
v_call: TRBV27
cdr3_length: 16

cdr3_aa: CASSFAGNTEAFF
cdr3_nt: TGTGCCAGCAGTTTCGCAGGGAACACTGAAGCTTTCTTT
clone_size: once
j_call: TRBJ1-1
d_call: NA
v_call: TRBV27
cdr3_length: 13

cdr3_aa: CASSLAEGSYNEQFF
cdr3_nt: TGTGCCAGCAGTTTAGCTGAGGGCTCCTACAATGAGCAGTTCTTC
clone_size: NA
j_call: TRBJ2-1
d_call: NA
v_call: TRBV6-4
cdr3_length: 15

cdr3_aa: CASSDSALAGVNEQFF
cdr3_nt: TGTGCCAGCAGTGACTCCGCACTAGCGGGAGTAAATGAGCAGTTCTTC
clone_size: few
j_call: TRBJ2-1
d_call: TRBD2
v_call: TRBV6-4
cdr3_length: 16

cdr3_aa: CASSADRGYGYTF
cdr3_nt: TGTGCCAGCAGTGCGGACAGGGGATATGGCTACACCTTC
clone_size: once
j_call: TRBJ1-2
d_call: TRBD1
v_call: TRBV2
cdr3_length: 13

cdr3_aa: CAWSVGQSSTDTQYF
cdr3_nt: TGTGCCTGGAGCGTAGGACAGTCTAGCACAGATACGCAGTATTTT
clone_size: NA
j_call: TRBJ2-3
d_call: NA
v_call: TRBV30
cdr3_length: 15

cdr3_aa: CASRARTSGGADTQYF
cdr3_nt: TGCGCCAGCAGGGCTCGGACTAGCGGGGGCGCGGATACGCAGTATTTT
clone_size: once
j_call: TRBJ2-3
d_call: TRBD2
v_call: TRBV10-2
cdr3_length: 16

cdr3_aa: CASSQGSGTGTYGEKLFF
cdr3_nt: TGCGCCAGCAGCCAAGGTTCCGGGACAGGTACTTATGGGGAAAAACTGTTTTTT
clone_size: NA
j_call: TRBJ1-4
d_call: TRBD1
v_call: TRBV4-1
cdr3_length: 18

cdr3_aa: CASSEAGRIYEQYF
cdr3_nt: TGTGCCAGCAGTGAGGCAGGGCGGATCTACGAGCAGTACTTC
clone_size: NA
j_call: TRBJ2-7
d_call: NA
v_call: TRBV2
cdr3_length: 14

cdr3_aa: CAISVEQNYGYTF
cdr3_nt: TGTGCCATCAGTGTGGAACAGAACTATGGCTACACCTTC
clone_size: NA
j_call: TRBJ1-2
d_call: NA
v_call: TRBV10-3
cdr3_length: 13

cdr3_aa: CASSLWTDRNTEAFF
cdr3_nt: TGTGCCAGCAGCTTGTGGACAGACCGAAACACTGAAGCTTTCTTT
clone_size: few
j_call: TRBJ1-1
d_call: NA
v_call: TRBV5-4
cdr3_length: 15

cdr3_aa: CASSLNGMRAEAFF
cdr3_nt: TGTGCCAGCAGTCTGAACGGTATGAGGGCTGAAGCTTTCTTT
clone_size: NA
j_call: TRBJ1-1
d_call: NA
v_call: TRBV6-1
cdr3_length: 14

cdr3_aa: CASGATGVVETQYF
cdr3_nt: TGCGCCAGCGGCGCGACAGGGGTTGTGGAGACCCAGTACTTC
clone_size: NA
j_call: TRBJ2-5
d_call: TRBD1
v_call: TRBV5-1
cdr3_length: 14

cdr3_aa: CASSLSGAGGYTF
cdr3_nt: TGTGCCAGCAGCTTATCAGGGGCGGGTGGCTACACCTTC
clone_size: NA
j_call: TRBJ1-2
d_call: NA
v_call: TRBV11-2
cdr3_length: 13